What follows are 21 T cell receptor beta chains derived from one specimen sequenced in a study of vaccination and CD4 T cells after COVID-19. Treatment meaning: roughly ten-day PBMC culture with coronavirus spike peptide pools or control peptides (ViraFEST assay). Cultured CD4+ T cells had their DNA profiled by the Oncomine TCR Beta short-read assay. TCRdb independently ran MiXCR on the PCR reads; one entry per CDR3 protein. The repertoire has 15,000 to 25,000 distinct CDR3 sequences, approximately 42% of them found once; the top ten carry around 27%. These receptors lack a known antigen. The sequencing here drew on CD4+ T cells from blood, cultured in vitro, taken before SARS-CoV-2 vaccination. These receptors were collected from a human donor who received a COVID-19 vaccine.

The rearrangement links TRBV7-2 to TRBJ1-1; D uncertain. The CDR3 loop spans 12 amino acids. Germline V gene lookup returns CDR1 SGHTA and CDR2 FQGNSA. Trimming took off 1 base at V and 6 bases at J, with 6 bases between the two ends. For the CDR3, the DNA is TGTGCCAGCAGCTTAGTTAGGGCTGAAGCTTTCTTT. This sequence encodes CASSLVRAEAFF. Full variable domain (missing parts from reference TRBV7-2 and TRBJ1-1): GAGVSQSPSNKVTEKGKDVELRCDPISGHTALYWYRQSLGQGLEFLIYFQGNSAPDKSGLPSDRFSAERTGGSVSTLTIQRTQQEDSAVYLCASSLVRAEAFFGQGTRLTVV.

This clonotype showed up just a few times. The CDR3 spells CASSKQANYGYTF. The CDR3 coding sequence is TGTGCCAGTAGTAAACAAGCTAACTATGGCTACACCTTC. J is TRBJ1-2 and V is TRBV19; D unresolved. This CDR3 contains 13 residues. V was shortened by 4 bases and J by 0 bases, with 6 bases between the two germline ends. The V gene's germline CDR1 is LNHDA and CDR2 SQIVND (reference sequence).

The chain uses TRBV7-9 and TRBJ2-2; D is uncertain. This CDR3 is built from 15 residues. V lost 5 bases, J lost 0 bases, and 10 bases lay in between. Germline V gene data show CDR1 as SEHNR and CDR2 as FQNEAQ (reference sequence). CDR3 coding DNA: TGTGCCAGCAGCCCTGTGACGGCGAACACCGGGGAGCTGTTTTTT. It codes for CASSPVTANTGELFF.

The rearrangement uses TRBV19 and TRBJ1-6; TRBD1 agrees at 7 bases. The junction had 3 bases not matched to a gene; V was cut back by 5 bases and J by 5 bases. Germline V gene lookup returns CDR1 LNHDA and CDR2 SQIVND (reference sequence). The CDR3 has 14 residues. Here the CDR3 reads CASSPTGDNSPLHF. The CDR3 DNA reads TGTGCCAGTAGTCCTACAGGGGATAATTCACCCCTCCACTTT. The variable domain in full, with the rest retrieved from reference TRBV19 and TRBJ1-6, is DGGITQSPKYLFRKEGQNVTLSCEQNLNHDAMYWYRQDPGQGLRLIYYSQIVNDFQKGDIAEGYSVSREKKESFPLTVTSAQKNPTAFYLCASSPTGDNSPLHFGNGTRLTVT.

The chain couples TRBV6-2 or TRBV6-3 to TRBJ2-3; D ambiguous. Per the germline V gene, CDR1 is MNHEY and CDR2 is SVGEGT. The CDR3 spans 15 residues. V dropped 2 bases and J dropped 1 base, with 10 bases sitting between them. The CDR3 DNA sequence: TGTGCCAGCAGTTACGTTGACTTTCGCACAGATACGCAGTATTTT. Residues: CASSYVDFRTDTQYF.

The chain combines TRBV29-1 with TRBJ1-2; D is uncertain. V lost 3 bases and J 6 bases, leaving 17 bases between the germline ends. This CDR3 has 14 amino acids. Germline V gene sequence: CDR1 SQVTM, CDR2 ANQGSEA. CDR3 sequence reads: CSVDWRRVNDGYTF. In DNA form, the CDR3 reads TGCAGCGTTGATTGGCGTCGGGTAAACGATGGCTACACCTTC.

The CDR3 DNA is TGCAGTGCTAGACTAGCGGGGGGCCGCTCCTACAATGAGCAGTTCTTC. This sequence encodes CSARLAGGRSYNEQFF. This chain connects TRBV20-1 to TRBJ2-1; TRBD2 aligns across 11 bases. CDR1 is DFQATT, CDR2 SNEGSKA, per germline (reference sequence). This CDR3 spans 16 amino acids. Trimming removed 2 bases from V and 0 bases from J; junction bases left unmatched: 3.

The chain combines TRBV24-1 with TRBJ1-5; D is unresolved. V lost 6 bases and J 8 bases, leaving 10 bases between the germline ends. This CDR3 has 12 amino acids. Germline V gene sequence: CDR1 KGHDR, CDR2 SFDVKD. CDR3 in DNA: TGTGCCACCAGTTTTATTGGGGAGCCCCAGCATTTT. The encoded protein is CATSFIGEPQHF.

This chain uses TRBV5-4 with TRBJ2-5; weak D call: TRBD2 (7 bases). Germline CDR1 SGHNT, CDR2 YYREEE (reference sequence). The CDR3 has 16 residues. Trimming pared 3 bases from V and 4 bases from J, leaving 19 bases between. The CDR3 reads CASSWGGGERGETQYF. The CDR3 DNA sequence: TGTGCCAGCAGCTGGGGGGGCGGGGAGAGGGGAGAGACCCAGTACTTC.

The CDR3 bases are TGTGCCAGCAGACCAACAATCAGGGGCACTAGCAATCAGCCCCAGCATTTT. This translates into CASRPTIRGTSNQPQHF. This sequence joins TRBV6-1 and TRBJ1-5; maybe TRBD1 (6 bases). This CDR3 spans 17 amino acids. Looked up from germline, CDR1 is MNHNS and CDR2 is SASEGT. V was trimmed by 6 bases and J by 0 bases, leaving 18 bases between them.

The chain recombines TRBV2 with TRBJ2-4, with D hard to call. In germline, CDR1 is SNHLY, CDR2 FYNNEI. This CDR3 comprises 14 residues. V was cut by 2 bases and J by 1 base, with 6 bases left in between. In DNA, the CDR3 is TGTGCCAGCAGTGAAACGACCGCCAAAAACATTCAGTACTTC. It encodes CASSETTAKNIQYF. Full variable domain (missing parts from reference TRBV2 and TRBJ2-4): EPEVTQTPSHQVTQMGQEVILRCVPISNHLYFYWYRQILGQKVEFLVSFYNNEISEKSEIFDDQFSVERPDGSNFTLKIRSTKLEDSAMYFCASSETTAKNIQYFGAGTRLSVL.

There are a few counts of this clonotype. V usage is TRBV19 and J usage is TRBJ1-3; possibly TRBD1 for D (5 bases). Deletions cut 1 base from V and 0 bases from J, with 7 bases between. The CDR3 extends over 15 amino acids. Germline CDR1 is LNHDA and CDR2 is SQIVND (reference sequence). The CDR3 loop reads CASSIGRGSGNTIYF. DNA for the CDR3: TGTGCCAGTAGTATAGGAAGGGGCTCTGGAAACACCATATATTTT.

The rearrangement links TRBV18 to TRBJ1-2; 7 positions agree with TRBD1. Trimming removed 3 bases from V and 5 bases from J; junction bases left unmatched: 9. The germline CDR1 and CDR2 sequences are KGHSH and LQKENI. The CDR3 consists of 15 residues. CDR3 region: CASSPGQQFLYGYTF. CDR3 DNA: TGTGCCAGCTCACCGGGACAGCAGTTCCTATATGGCTACACCTTC.

This clonotype was counted only a few times. The V gene is TRBV7-2, the J gene TRBJ2-2; TRBD2 aligns across 8 bases. Germline values: CDR1 SGHTA, CDR2 FQGNSA. The CDR3 contains 14 residues. Trimming at V came to 9 bases and at J to 6 bases, leaving 9 bases not matched to a gene. CDR3 coding DNA: TGTGCCAGTGGCGGGGGGCGAGGGTCCGGGGAGCTGTTTTTT. Encoded protein: CASGGGRGSGELFF.

In its sample, this clonotype was seen a few times. The V call is TRBV15, the J call TRBJ2-7; D may match TRBD1 or TRBD2 (5 bases each). This CDR3 spans 15 amino acids. The V gene lost 1 base and the J gene lost 0 bases, with 10 bases spanning the gap. In germline, CDR1 is LNHNV, CDR2 YYDKDF (reference sequence). The CDR3 coding sequence is TGTGCCACCAGCAGAGGTGGGGGATTCTCCTACGAGCAGTACTTC. Residues: CATSRGGGFSYEQYF. Together with reference TRBV15 and TRBJ2-7, the CDR3 gives the full variable domain: DAMVIQNPRYQVTQFGKPVTLSCSQTLNHNVMYWYQQKSSQAPKLLFHYYDKDFNNEADTPDNFQSRRPNTSFCFLDIRSPGLGDTAMYLCATSRGGGFSYEQYFGPGTRLTVT.

This sequence joins TRBV9 and TRBJ1-1; tentatively, D is TRBD1 (6 bases). V was clipped by 4 bases and J by 5 bases, with 12 bases between them. The length of the CDR3 is 13 residues. Germline V gene lookup returns CDR1 SGDLS and CDR2 YYNGEE. CDR3 sequence (DNA): TGTGCCAGCAGCACCCGTAGGGGGACTGAAGCTTTCTTT. Amino acids: CASSTRRGTEAFF.

This clonotype has only one observation. The chain links TRBV6-1 to TRBJ2-3, with 8 positions matching TRBD1. The V segment lost 5 bases and the J segment 4 bases; nucleotides outside the gene matches: 5. This CDR3 contains 14 residues. Germline V gene sequence: CDR1 MNHNS, CDR2 SASEGT. The CDR3 region has the DNA TGTGCCAGCAGTCCCGGACAGGGCCCAGATACGCAGTATTTT. Translating gives CASSPGQGPDTQYF.

The gene calls are TRBV14 and TRBJ2-5; possibly TRBD1 or TRBD2 for D (5 bases each). V was cut by 2 bases and J by 4 bases, with 14 bases left in between. The CDR3 sequence is 15 residues long. CDR1 and CDR2 from the germline V gene are SGHDN and FVKESK. The CDR3 protein is CASSQPQGVRETQYF. CDR3 in DNA: TGTGCCAGCAGCCAACCGCAGGGAGTTCGAGAGACCCAGTACTTC.

V is TRBV6-5 and J is TRBJ1-4; no firm D call. CDR3 length equals 14 residues. From germline, CDR1 is MNHEY and CDR2 SVGAGI. Trimming cost V 2 bases and J 8 bases, with 12 bases left between them. The CDR3 sequence is CASSYRRQGEKLFF. The CDR3 bases are TGTGCCAGCAGTTACAGAAGACAAGGCGAAAAACTGTTTTTT.

CDR3 sequence (DNA): TGTGCCACCACCCCAGACGTGGACAGGGTCGGTGGCTACACCTTC. Translated, it gives CATTPDVDRVGGYTF. V gene TRBV15 combines with J gene TRBJ1-2; 8 nucleotides agree with TRBD1. The CDR3 contains 15 residues. The V segment lost 7 bases and the J segment 7 bases; nucleotides outside the gene matches: 14. Germline V gene sequence: CDR1 LNHNV, CDR2 YYDKDF (reference sequence).

The genes are TRBV28 and TRBJ2-7; D gene ambiguous. Trimming shortened V by 7 bases and J by 4 bases, and 8 bases separated the two germline ends. The germline CDR1 and CDR2 sequences are MDHEN and SYDVKM. The CDR3 spans 11 residues. CDR3 loop: CASTFRYEQYF. The CDR3 region has the DNA TGTGCCAGCACCTTCAGATACGAGCAGTACTTC.